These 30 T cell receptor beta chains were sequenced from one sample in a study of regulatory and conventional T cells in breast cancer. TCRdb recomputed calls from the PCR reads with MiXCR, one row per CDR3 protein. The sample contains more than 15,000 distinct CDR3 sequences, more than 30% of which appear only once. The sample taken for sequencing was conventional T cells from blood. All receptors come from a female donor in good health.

CDR3 residues: CASSSRGNTEAFF. CDR3 sequence (DNA): TGTGCCAGCAGCTCACGGGGGAACACTGAAGCTTTCTTT. The genes are TRBV7-6 and TRBJ1-1, with D uncertain. Trimming removed 4 bases at V and 1 base at J, with 7 bases between. The CDR3 length is 13 residues. Germline CDR1 is SGHVS and CDR2 is FNYEAQ. The entire variable domain, with the rest obtained from reference TRBV7-6 and TRBJ1-1, is as follows: GAGVSQSPRYKVTKRGQDVALRCDPISGHVSLYWYRQALGQGPEFLTYFNYEAQQDKSGLPNDRFSAERPEGSISTLTIQRTEQRDSAMYRCASSSRGNTEAFFGQGTRLTVV.

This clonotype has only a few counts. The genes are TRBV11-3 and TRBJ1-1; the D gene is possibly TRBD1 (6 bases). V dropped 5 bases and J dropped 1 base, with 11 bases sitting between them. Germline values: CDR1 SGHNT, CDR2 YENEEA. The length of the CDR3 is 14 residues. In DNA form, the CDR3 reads TGTGCCAGCAGCCAGGGGCAATCGAACACTGAAGCTTTCTTT. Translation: CASSQGQSNTEAFF.

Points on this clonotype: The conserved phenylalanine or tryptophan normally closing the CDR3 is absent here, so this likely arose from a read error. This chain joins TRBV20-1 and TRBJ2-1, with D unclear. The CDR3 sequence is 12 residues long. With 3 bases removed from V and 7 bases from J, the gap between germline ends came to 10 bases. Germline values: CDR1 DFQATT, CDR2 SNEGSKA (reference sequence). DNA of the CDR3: TGCAGTGCTAGTTTCGGACGTAATGAGCAGTTCTCC. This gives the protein CSASFGRNEQFS.

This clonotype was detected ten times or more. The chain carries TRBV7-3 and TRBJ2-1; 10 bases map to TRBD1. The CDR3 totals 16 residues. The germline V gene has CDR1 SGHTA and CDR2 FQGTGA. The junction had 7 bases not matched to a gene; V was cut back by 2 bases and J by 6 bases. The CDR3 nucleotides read TGTGCCAGCAGCTTATCCGCCGGGACAGGGGCCAATGAGCAGTTCTTC. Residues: CASSLSAGTGANEQFF.

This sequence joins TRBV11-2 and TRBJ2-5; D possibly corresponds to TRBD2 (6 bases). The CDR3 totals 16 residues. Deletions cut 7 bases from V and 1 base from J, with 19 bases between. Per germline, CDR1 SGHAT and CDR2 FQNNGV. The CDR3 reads CASTPLRGGIQETQYF. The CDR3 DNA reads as TGTGCCAGCACCCCGCTGAGAGGAGGGATCCAAGAGACCCAGTACTTC.

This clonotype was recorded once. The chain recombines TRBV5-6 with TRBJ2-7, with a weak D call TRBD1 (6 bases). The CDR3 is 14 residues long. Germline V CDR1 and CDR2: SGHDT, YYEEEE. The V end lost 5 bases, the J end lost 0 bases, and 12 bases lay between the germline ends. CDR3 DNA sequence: TGTGCCAGCAGACAGTTGGGGGCCTCCTACGAGCAGTACTTC. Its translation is CASRQLGASYEQYF.

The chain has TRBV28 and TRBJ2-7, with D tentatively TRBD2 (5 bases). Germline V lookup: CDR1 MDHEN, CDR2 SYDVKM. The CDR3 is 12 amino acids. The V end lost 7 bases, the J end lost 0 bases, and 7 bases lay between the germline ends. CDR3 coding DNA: TGTGCCAGCACGGGATTCTCCTACGAGCAGTACTTC. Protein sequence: CASTGFSYEQYF.

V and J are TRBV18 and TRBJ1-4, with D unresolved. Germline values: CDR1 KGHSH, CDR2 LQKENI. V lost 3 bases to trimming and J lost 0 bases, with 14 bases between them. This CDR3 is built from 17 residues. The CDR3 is CASSPQTSRATNEKLFF. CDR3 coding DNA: TGTGCCAGCTCACCCCAAACCTCGAGGGCAACTAATGAAAAACTGTTTTTT.

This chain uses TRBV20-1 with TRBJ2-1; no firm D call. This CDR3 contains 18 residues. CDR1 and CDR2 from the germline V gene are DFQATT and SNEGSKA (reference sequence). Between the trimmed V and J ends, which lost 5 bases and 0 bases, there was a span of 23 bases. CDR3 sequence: CSASGSAALEASYNEQFF. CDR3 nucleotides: TGCAGTGCTTCCGGGTCAGCAGCCCTCGAGGCCTCCTACAATGAGCAGTTCTTC.

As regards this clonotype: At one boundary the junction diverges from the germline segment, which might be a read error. The chain's CDR3 is CSARDPTRSKAIF. The DNA of the CDR3 is TGCAGTGCTAGAGACCCCACCAGGTCTAAAGCTATCTTT. The V gene is TRBV20-1, the J gene TRBJ1-1; D ambiguous. The CDR3 extends over 13 amino acids. CDR1 and CDR2 from the germline V gene are DFQATT and SNEGSKA (reference sequence).

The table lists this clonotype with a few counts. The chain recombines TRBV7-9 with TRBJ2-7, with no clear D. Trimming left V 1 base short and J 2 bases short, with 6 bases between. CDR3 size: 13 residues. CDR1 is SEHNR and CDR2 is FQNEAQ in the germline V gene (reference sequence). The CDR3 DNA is TGTGCCAGCAGCTTAGTGGCCGCCTACGAGCAGTACTTC. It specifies CASSLVAAYEQYF.

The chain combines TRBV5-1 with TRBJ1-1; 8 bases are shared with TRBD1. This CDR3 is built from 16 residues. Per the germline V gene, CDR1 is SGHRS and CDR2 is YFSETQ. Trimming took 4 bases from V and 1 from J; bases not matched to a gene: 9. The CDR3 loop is CASSLEHRGANTEAFF. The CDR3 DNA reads TGCGCCAGCAGCCTGGAGCACAGGGGGGCGAACACTGAAGCTTTCTTT. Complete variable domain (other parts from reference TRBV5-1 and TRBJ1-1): KAGVTQTPRYLIKTRGQQVTLSCSPISGHRSVSWYQQTPGQGLQFLFEYFSETQRNKGNFPGRFSGRQFSNSRSEMNVSTLELGDSALYLCASSLEHRGANTEAFFGQGTRLTVV.

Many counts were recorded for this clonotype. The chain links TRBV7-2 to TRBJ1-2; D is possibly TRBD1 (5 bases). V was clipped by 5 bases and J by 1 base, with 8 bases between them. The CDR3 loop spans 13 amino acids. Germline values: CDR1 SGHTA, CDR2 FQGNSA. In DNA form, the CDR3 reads TGTGCCAGCAGCCAGGACAATAACTATGGCTACACCTTC. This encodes CASSQDNNYGYTF.

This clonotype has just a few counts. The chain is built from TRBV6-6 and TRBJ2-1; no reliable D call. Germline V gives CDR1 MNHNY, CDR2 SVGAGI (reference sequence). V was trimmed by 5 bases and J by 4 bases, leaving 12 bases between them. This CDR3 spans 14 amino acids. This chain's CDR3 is CASSTPPLYNEQFF. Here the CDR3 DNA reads TGTGCCAGCAGTACCCCACCGTTGTACAATGAGCAGTTCTTC.

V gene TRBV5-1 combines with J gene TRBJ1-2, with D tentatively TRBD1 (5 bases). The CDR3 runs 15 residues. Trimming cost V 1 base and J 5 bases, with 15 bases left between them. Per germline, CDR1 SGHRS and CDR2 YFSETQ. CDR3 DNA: TGCGCCAGCAGCTTGTCGTCGGTGACAGTTTATGGCTACACCTTC. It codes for CASSLSSVTVYGYTF. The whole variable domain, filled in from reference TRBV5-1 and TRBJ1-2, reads KAGVTQTPRYLIKTRGQQVTLSCSPISGHRSVSWYQQTPGQGLQFLFEYFSETQRNKGNFPGRFSGRQFSNSRSEMNVSTLELGDSALYLCASSLSSVTVYGYTFGSGTRLTVV.

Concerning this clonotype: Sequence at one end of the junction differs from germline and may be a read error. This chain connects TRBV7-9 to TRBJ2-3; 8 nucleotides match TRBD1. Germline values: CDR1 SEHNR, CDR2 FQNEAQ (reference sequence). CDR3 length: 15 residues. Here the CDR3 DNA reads TGTGCCAGCAGCTCCGGACAGGGCCCCACAGATACGCGGTATTTT. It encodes CASSSGQGPTDTRYF.

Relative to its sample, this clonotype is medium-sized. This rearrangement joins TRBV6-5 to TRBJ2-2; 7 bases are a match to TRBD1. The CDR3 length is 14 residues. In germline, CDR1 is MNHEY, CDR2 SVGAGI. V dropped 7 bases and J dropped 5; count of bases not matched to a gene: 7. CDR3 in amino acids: CASTRQGWTGELFF. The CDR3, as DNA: TGTGCCAGCACTAGACAGGGTTGGACCGGGGAGCTGTTTTTT.

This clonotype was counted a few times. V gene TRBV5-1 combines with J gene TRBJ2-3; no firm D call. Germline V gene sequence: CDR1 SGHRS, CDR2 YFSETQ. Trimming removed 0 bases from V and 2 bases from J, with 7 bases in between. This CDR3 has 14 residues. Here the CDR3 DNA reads TGCGCCAGCAGCTTGGGTACTAACACAGATACGCAGTATTTT. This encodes CASSLGTNTDTQYF.

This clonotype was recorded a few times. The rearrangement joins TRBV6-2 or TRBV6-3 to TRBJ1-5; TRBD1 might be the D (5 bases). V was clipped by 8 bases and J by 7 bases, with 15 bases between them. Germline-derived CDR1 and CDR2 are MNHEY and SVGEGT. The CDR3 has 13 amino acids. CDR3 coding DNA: TGTGCCAGCCGAGGGGCCGGAGAGCAGCCCCAGCATTTT. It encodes CASRGAGEQPQHF.

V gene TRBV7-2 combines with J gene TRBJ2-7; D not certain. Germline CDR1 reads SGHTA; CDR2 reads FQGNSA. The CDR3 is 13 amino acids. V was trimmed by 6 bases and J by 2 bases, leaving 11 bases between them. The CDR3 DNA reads TGTGCCAGCAGTTCAGACGGAGCCTACGAGCAGTACTTC. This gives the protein CASSSDGAYEQYF.

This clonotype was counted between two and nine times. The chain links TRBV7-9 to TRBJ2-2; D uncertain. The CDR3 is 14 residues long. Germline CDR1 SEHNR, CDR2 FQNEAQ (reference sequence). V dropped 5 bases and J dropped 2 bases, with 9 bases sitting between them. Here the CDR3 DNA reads TGTGCCAGCAGCCGAAGCAGTAACACCGGGGAGCTGTTTTTT. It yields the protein CASSRSSNTGELFF.

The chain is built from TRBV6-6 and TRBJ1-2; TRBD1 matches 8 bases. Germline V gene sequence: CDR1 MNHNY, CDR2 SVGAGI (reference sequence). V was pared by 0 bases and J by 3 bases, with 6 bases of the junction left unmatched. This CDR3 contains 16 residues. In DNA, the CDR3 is TGTGCCAGCAGTTACTCAAACAGGGGGTCAGACTATGGCTACACCTTC. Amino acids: CASSYSNRGSDYGYTF.

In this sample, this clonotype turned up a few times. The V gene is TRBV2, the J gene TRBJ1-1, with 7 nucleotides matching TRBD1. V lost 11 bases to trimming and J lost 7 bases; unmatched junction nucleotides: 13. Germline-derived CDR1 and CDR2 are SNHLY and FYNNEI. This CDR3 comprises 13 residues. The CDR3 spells CAQGEPAMIEAFF. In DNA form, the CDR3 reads TGTGCCCAGGGGGAGCCGGCCATGATTGAAGCTTTCTTT.

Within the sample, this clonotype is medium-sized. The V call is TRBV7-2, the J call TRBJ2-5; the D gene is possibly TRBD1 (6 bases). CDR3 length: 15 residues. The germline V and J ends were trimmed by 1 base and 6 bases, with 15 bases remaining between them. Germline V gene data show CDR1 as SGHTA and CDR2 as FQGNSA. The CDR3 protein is CASSLGGQGPKTQYF. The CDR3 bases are TGTGCCAGCAGCTTAGGGGGGCAGGGCCCCAAGACCCAGTACTTC.

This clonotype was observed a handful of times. In nucleotides, the CDR3 is TGCAGTGCTAGTAAGGGGGCGTCAGATGGCTACACCTTC. This encodes CSASKGASDGYTF. The chain employs TRBV20-1 and TRBJ1-2; TRBD1 aligns across 7 bases. Germline V gives CDR1 DFQATT, CDR2 SNEGSKA (reference sequence). The CDR3 has 13 residues. Unmatched junction bases numbered 7, after V lost 3 bases and J lost 6 bases.

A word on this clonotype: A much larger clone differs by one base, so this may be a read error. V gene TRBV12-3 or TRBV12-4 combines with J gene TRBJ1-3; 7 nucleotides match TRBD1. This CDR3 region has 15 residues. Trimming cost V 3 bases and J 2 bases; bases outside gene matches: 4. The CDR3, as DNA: TGTGCCAGCAGTTTGGAACAGGGGCCTGGAAACACCATATATTTT. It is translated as CASSLEQGPGNTIYF.

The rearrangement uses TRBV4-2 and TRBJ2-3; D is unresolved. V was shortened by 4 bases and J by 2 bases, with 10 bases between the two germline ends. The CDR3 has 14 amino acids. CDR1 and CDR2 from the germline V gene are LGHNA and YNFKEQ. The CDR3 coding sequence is TGTGCCAGCAGCCGGCCGAACCCCACAGATACGCAGTATTTT. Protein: CASSRPNPTDTQYF.

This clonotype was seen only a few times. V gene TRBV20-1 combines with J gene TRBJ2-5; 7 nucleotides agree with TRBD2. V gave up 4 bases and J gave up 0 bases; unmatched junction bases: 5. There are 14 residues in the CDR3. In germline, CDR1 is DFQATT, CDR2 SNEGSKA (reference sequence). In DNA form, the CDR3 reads TGCAGTGCTAATGGGGGGGGGTACCAAGAGACCCAGTACTTC. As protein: CSANGGGYQETQYF.

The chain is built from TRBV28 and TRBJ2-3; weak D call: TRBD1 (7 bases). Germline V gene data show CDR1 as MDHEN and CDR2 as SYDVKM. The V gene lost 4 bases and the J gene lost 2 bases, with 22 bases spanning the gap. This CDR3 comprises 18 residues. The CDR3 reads CASSSGLNWRGHTDTQYF. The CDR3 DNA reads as TGTGCCAGCAGTTCGGGCCTTAATTGGAGGGGGCACACAGATACGCAGTATTTT.

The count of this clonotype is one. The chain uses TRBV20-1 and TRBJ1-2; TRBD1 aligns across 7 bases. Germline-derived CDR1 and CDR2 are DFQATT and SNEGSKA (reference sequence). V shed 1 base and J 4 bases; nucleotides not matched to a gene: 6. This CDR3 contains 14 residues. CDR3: CSARAGGTVYGYTF. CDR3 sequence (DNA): TGCAGTGCTAGAGCTGGCGGGACAGTCTATGGCTACACCTTC.